The 7 T cell receptor beta chains in this list originate from one sample, sequenced in a study of blood T cell repertoires in COVID-19. Data came from immunoSEQ multiplex PCR; TCRdb stores just in-frame clones and leaves some out. The table has 150,000 to 200,000 clones, 80% to 90% seen once. Sequences were obtained from peripheral blood. Receptors originate from an elderly woman with acute or convalescent COVID-19.

This clone came up once. The V gene is TRBV6-6, the J gene TRBJ1-5; D is perhaps TRBD1 (5 bases). The CDR3 runs to 16 residues. The germline V and J ends were trimmed by 6 bases and 1 base, with 16 bases remaining between them. Germline CDR1 MNHNY, CDR2 SVGAGI (reference sequence). CDR3 sequence reads: CASRAVGGESNQPQHF. CDR3 in DNA: TGTGCCAGCAGAGCCGTCGGGGGGGAAAGCAATCAGCCCCAGCATTTT.

The V gene is TRBV2, the J gene TRBJ2-3; TRBD2 matches 11 bases. Germline V gene lookup returns CDR1 SNHLY and CDR2 FYNNEI. This CDR3 has 14 residues. The CDR3 region is CAFDLAGGGDTQYF. In DNA form, the CDR3 reads TGTGCGTTCGACCTAGCGGGAGGAGGAGATACGCAGTATTTT. Complete variable domain (other parts from reference TRBV2 and TRBJ2-3): EPEVTQTPSHQVTQMGQEVILRCVPISNHLYFYWYRQILGQKVEFLVSFYNNEISEKSEIFDDQFSVERPDGSNFTLKIRSTKLEDSAMYFCAFDLAGGGDTQYFGPGTRLTVL.

The chain combines TRBV7-2 with TRBJ1-6; D is undetermined. V gave up 4 bases and J gave up 0 bases, with 10 bases separating them. The germline V gene has CDR1 SGHTA and CDR2 FQGNSA. The CDR3 sequence is 16 residues long. CDR3 amino acids: CASSSRRSSYNSPLHF. For the CDR3, the DNA is TGTGCCAGCAGCTCTCGACGGAGCTCCTATAATTCACCCCTCCACTTT. Full variable domain (missing parts from reference TRBV7-2 and TRBJ1-6): GAGVSQSPSNKVTEKGKDVELRCDPISGHTALYWYRQSLGQGLEFLIYFQGNSAPDKSGLPSDRFSAERTGGSVSTLTIQRTQQEDSAVYLCASSSRRSSYNSPLHFGNGTRLTVT.

This chain connects TRBV19 to TRBJ1-5, with D perhaps TRBD1 (5 bases). The CDR3 is made up of 15 amino acids. Germline V gene data show CDR1 as LNHDA and CDR2 as SQIVND (reference sequence). The V end lost 3 bases, the J end lost 10 bases, and 19 bases lay between the germline ends. The CDR3 loop is CASSIARGGPSPQHF. In DNA form, the CDR3 reads TGTGCCAGTAGTATTGCGAGGGGAGGGCCGAGCCCCCAGCATTTT.

The chain recombines TRBV7-3 with TRBJ2-2; possible D gene TRBD2, 6 bases. V shed 5 bases and J shed 1 base, with 14 bases lying between them. The CDR3 loop spans 16 amino acids. Germline V gene lookup returns CDR1 SGHTA and CDR2 FQGTGA. This CDR3 reads CASSREGRGNTGELFF. Written as DNA, the CDR3 is TGTGCCAGCAGCCGGGAAGGGCGGGGGAACACCGGGGAGCTGTTTTTT.

V gene TRBV2 combines with J gene TRBJ2-7; 8 nucleotides align to TRBD1. The CDR3 runs to 14 residues. After removal of 2 bases from V and 4 bases from J, the junction contained 4 bases not matched to a gene. The germline V gene encodes CDR1 SNHLY and CDR2 FYNNEI. The CDR3 region is CASSEQGATYEQYF. DNA for the CDR3: TGTGCCAGCAGTGAACAGGGGGCTACGTACGAGCAGTACTTC.

The CDR3 region is CSARRDSSYEQYF. Here the CDR3 DNA reads TGCAGCGCCAGGAGGGACAGCTCCTACGAGCAGTACTTC. The chain employs TRBV29-1 and TRBJ2-7; a possible D gene is TRBD1 (7 bases). The V gene's germline CDR1 is SQVTM and CDR2 ANQGSEA. This CDR3 region has 13 residues. V shed 7 bases and J shed 0 bases, with 13 bases lying between them.